These 6 T cell receptor beta chains were sequenced from one sample in a study of cytomegalovirus exposure and HLA in healthy donors. It was with 60 Vbeta and 13 Jbeta primers that the PCR ran. TCRdb keeps only in-frame clones here, not all; method: immunoSEQ multiplex PCR. The repertoire holds 130,000 or so clones, with more than 65% as singletons. The source material was PBMCs. These receptors were obtained from a male donor in good health and CMV-seropositive.

The CDR3 nucleotides read TGCAGCGTTGTCAGGCTTGAGGAGCAGTTCTTC. This sequence encodes CSVVRLEEQFF. The V and J genes are TRBV29-1 and TRBJ2-1; D uncertain. Trimming removed 4 bases from V and 10 bases from J, with 11 bases in between. CDR3 length equals 11 residues. Germline V lookup: CDR1 SQVTM, CDR2 ANQGSEA.

The V and J genes are TRBV4-2 and TRBJ1-1; TRBD1 agrees at 7 bases. The CDR3 length is 14 residues. V trimming: 3 bases; J trimming: 3 bases; junction bases outside the gene matches: 4. Germline V gene sequence: CDR1 LGHNA, CDR2 YNFKEQ. CDR3 protein: CASSQRGRDTEAFF. The CDR3 coding sequence is TGTGCCAGCAGCCAGAGGGGGCGTGACACTGAAGCTTTCTTT.

The chain combines TRBV7-2 with TRBJ2-2; tentative D call: TRBD2 (6 bases). Deletions cut 0 bases from V and 2 bases from J, with 7 bases between. The V gene's germline CDR1 is SGHTA and CDR2 FQGNSA. The CDR3 runs to 15 residues. The CDR3 nucleotides are TGTGCCAGCAGCTTAGCGGGACTCAACACCGGGGAGCTGTTTTTT. It encodes CASSLAGLNTGELFF.

The chain uses TRBV19 and TRBJ1-2; 9 bases are a match to TRBD1. V lost 3 bases, J lost 7 bases, and 3 bases stayed unmatched. Germline V gene lookup returns CDR1 LNHDA and CDR2 SQIVND (reference sequence). CDR3 length: 13 amino acids. In DNA form, the CDR3 reads TGTGCCAGTAGTATGGACAGGGGAATTGGCTACACCTTC. Translation: CASSMDRGIGYTF. Combining the CDR3 with reference TRBV19 and TRBJ1-2 gives the whole variable domain DGGITQSPKYLFRKEGQNVTLSCEQNLNHDAMYWYRQDPGQGLRLIYYSQIVNDFQKGDIAEGYSVSREKKESFPLTVTSAQKNPTAFYLCASSMDRGIGYTFGSGTRLTVV.

The table lists this clone with a few counts. The chain recombines TRBV4-1 with TRBJ2-1, with a tentative D call TRBD2 (6 bases). Per the germline V gene, CDR1 is MGHRA and CDR2 is YSYEKL. The CDR3 has 17 residues. Trimming stripped 5 bases from V and 0 bases from J, with 17 bases between. The CDR3 DNA follows: TGCGCCAGCAGCTTTCAAGGTCCGACTAGCTCCTACAATGAGCAGTTCTTC. Amino acids: CASSFQGPTSSYNEQFF.

The chain joins TRBV28 to TRBJ2-3, with 9 positions matching TRBD2. The V gene's germline CDR1 is MDHEN and CDR2 SYDVKM. V was clipped by 3 bases and J by 0 bases; unmatched bases: 7. The CDR3 totals 17 residues. In DNA form, the CDR3 reads TGTGCCAGCAGTTTCGGGGGGCTAGCGGGGAGCACAGATACGCAGTATTTT. Amino acids: CASSFGGLAGSTDTQYF.